This is a list of T cell receptor beta chains from one sample in a study of blood T cell repertoires in COVID-19. Here immunoSEQ multiplex PCR was the method, and the copy in TCRdb shows in-frame clones only, minus some. The sample holds 300,000 to 400,000 clones, 85% to 90% seen once. Sequencing input: PBMCs or T cells enriched from blood (not recorded which). These receptors originate from a man younger than 35 who had recovered from COVID-19. Both conserved end residues are part of each CDR3. The order of the fields is V gene, D gene, J gene, CDR3 DNA, CDR3 protein. The D gene is left open where the match is weak.

V gene: TRBV27; D gene: -; J gene: TRBJ1-2; CDR3 DNA: TGTGCCAGCAGGACGACGGGGAACTATGGCTACACCTTC; CDR3 protein: CASRTTGNYGYTF
V gene: TRBV19; D gene: -; J gene: TRBJ1-5; CDR3 DNA: TGTGCCAGTACCACCCCCTTTACTGAGAACAATCAGCCCCAGCATTTT; CDR3 protein: CASTTPFTENNQPQHF
V gene: TRBV6-5; D gene: TRBD1; J gene: TRBJ1-1; CDR3 DNA: TGTGCCAGCAGTTTCGGGGACAGACCGAACACTGAAGCTTTCTTT; CDR3 protein: CASSFGDRPNTEAFF
V gene: TRBV5-4; D gene: -; J gene: TRBJ1-2; CDR3 DNA: TGTGCCAGCAGCTTTGGAGGGTACTATGGCTACACCTTC; CDR3 protein: CASSFGGYYGYTF
V gene: TRBV19; D gene: -; J gene: TRBJ2-1; CDR3 DNA: TGTGCCAGTAGTATTGGTCAGGGTTCCTACAATGAGCAGTTCTTC; CDR3 protein: CASSIGQGSYNEQFF
V gene: TRBV19; D gene: TRBD1; J gene: TRBJ2-7; CDR3 DNA: TGTGCCAGCCGAAGGGCGACAGGGGGATCCTACGAGCAGTACTTC; CDR3 protein: CASRRATGGSYEQYF
V gene: TRBV18; D gene: -; J gene: TRBJ1-2; CDR3 DNA: TGTGCCAGCTCACCGCGACCGGGAGACAACTATGGCTACACCTTC; CDR3 protein: CASSPRPGDNYGYTF
V gene: TRBV28; D gene: TRBD2; J gene: TRBJ2-2; CDR3 DNA: TGTGCCAGCAGCAAGGTGCTAGCGGGTTCCGGGGAGCTGTTTTTT; CDR3 protein: CASSKVLAGSGELFF
V gene: TRBV6-2/TRBV6-3; D gene: -; J gene: TRBJ2-7; CDR3 DNA: TGTGCCAGCAGTTACACAGGGAAGGGTGAGCAGTACTTC; CDR3 protein: CASSYTGKGEQYF
V gene: TRBV28; D gene: -; J gene: TRBJ1-2; CDR3 DNA: TGTGCCAGCAGTTCTACAGGGTGGGGCTACACCTTC; CDR3 protein: CASSSTGWGYTF
V gene: TRBV5-4; D gene: -; J gene: TRBJ1-6; CDR3 DNA: TGTGCCAGCAGCCCTCGACAGGACGGACCAGTTCCACCCCTCCACTTT; CDR3 protein: CASSPRQDGPVPPLHF
V gene: TRBV7-8; D gene: -; J gene: TRBJ2-7; CDR3 DNA: TGTGCCAGCAGCCCCTCTTACTCTAGCTCCTACGAGCAGTACTTC; CDR3 protein: CASSPSYSSSYEQYF
V gene: TRBV5-5; D gene: -; J gene: TRBJ2-1; CDR3 DNA: TGTGCCAGCAGCTTGGACTCCTTCAATGAGCAGTTCTTC; CDR3 protein: CASSLDSFNEQFF
V gene: TRBV11-1; D gene: TRBD1; J gene: TRBJ2-1; CDR3 DNA: TGTGCCAGCAGCCCGGGCAGTTCAGGGGGCAATGAGCAGTTCTTC; CDR3 protein: CASSPGSSGGNEQFF
V gene: TRBV5-8; D gene: -; J gene: TRBJ2-7; CDR3 DNA: TGTGCCAGCAGCTTGGGGGTTGGACAAGGGGACTACGAGCAGTACTTC; CDR3 protein: CASSLGVGQGDYEQYF
V gene: TRBV7-3; D gene: -; J gene: TRBJ2-3; CDR3 DNA: TGTGCCAGCAGTTTTAGTGCGGCAGGGAAAGATACGCAGTATTTT; CDR3 protein: CASSFSAAGKDTQYF
V gene: TRBV4-1; D gene: -; J gene: TRBJ2-7; CDR3 DNA: TGCGCCAGCAGCCAGGGTGACACAGGACCAACCTACGAGCAGTACTTC; CDR3 protein: CASSQGDTGPTYEQYF